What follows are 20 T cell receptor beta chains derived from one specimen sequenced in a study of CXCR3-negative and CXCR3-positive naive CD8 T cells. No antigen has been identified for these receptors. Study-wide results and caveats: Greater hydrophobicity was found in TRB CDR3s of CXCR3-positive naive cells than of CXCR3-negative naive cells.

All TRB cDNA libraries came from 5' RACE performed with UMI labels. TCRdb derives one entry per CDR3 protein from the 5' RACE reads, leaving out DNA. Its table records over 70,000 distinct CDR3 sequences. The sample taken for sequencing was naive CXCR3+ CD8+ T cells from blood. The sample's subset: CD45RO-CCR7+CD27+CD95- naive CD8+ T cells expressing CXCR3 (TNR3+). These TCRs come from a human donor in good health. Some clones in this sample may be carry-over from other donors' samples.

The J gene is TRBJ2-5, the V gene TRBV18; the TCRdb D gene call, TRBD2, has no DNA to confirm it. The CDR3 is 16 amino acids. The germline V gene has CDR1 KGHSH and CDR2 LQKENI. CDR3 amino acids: CASSPRSGPNKETQYF.

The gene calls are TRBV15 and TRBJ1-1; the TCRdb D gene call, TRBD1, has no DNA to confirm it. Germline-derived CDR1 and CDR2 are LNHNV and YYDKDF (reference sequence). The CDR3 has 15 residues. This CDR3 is CATSERGAPETEAFF. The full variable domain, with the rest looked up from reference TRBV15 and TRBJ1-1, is DAMVIQNPRYQVTQFGKPVTLSCSQTLNHNVMYWYQQKSSQAPKLLFHYYDKDFNNEADTPDNFQSRRPNTSFCFLDIRSPGLGDTAMYLCATSERGAPETEAFFGQGTRLTVV.

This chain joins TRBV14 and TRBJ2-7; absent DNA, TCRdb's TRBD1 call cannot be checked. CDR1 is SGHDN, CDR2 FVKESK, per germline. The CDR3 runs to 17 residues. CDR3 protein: CASSQGQGTDLYYEQYF.

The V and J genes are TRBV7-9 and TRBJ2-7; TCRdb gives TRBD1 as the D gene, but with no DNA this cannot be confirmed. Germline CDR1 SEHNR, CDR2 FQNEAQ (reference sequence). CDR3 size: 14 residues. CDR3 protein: CASSPGQVTYEQYF.

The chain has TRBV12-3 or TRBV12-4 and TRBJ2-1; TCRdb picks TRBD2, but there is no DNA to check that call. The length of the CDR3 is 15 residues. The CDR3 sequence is CASSLRADSYNEQFF.

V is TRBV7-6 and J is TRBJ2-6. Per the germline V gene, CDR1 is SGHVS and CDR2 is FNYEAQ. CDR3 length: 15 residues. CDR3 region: CASSRLTSGANVLTF.

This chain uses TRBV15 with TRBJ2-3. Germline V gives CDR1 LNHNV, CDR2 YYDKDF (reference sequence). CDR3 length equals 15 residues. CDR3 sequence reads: CATSRDRATTDTQYF.

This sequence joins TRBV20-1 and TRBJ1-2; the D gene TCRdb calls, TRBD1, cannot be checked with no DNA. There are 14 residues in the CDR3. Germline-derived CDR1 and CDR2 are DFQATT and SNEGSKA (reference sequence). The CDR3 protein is CSARSQGGDFGYTF.

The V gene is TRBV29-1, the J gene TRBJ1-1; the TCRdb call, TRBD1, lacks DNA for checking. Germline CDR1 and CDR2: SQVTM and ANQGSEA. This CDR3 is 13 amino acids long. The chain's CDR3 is CSVVPWHNTEAFF.

The CDR3 protein is CASSFSRTNTGELFF. V is TRBV28 and J is TRBJ2-2; with no DNA, the TCRdb D assignment of TRBD1 cannot be verified. The CDR3 is 15 amino acids. In germline, CDR1 is MDHEN, CDR2 SYDVKM.

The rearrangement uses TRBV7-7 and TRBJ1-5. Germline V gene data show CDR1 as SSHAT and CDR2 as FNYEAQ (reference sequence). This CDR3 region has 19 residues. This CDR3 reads CASSSQHYIDKFSNQPQHF.

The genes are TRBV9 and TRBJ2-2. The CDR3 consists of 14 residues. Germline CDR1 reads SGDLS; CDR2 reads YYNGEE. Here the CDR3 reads CASSRGGKTGELFF.

CDR3 in amino acids: CATSSGDYEQYF. The chain carries TRBV15 and TRBJ2-7. This CDR3 comprises 12 residues. CDR1 and CDR2 from the germline V gene are LNHNV and YYDKDF (reference sequence).

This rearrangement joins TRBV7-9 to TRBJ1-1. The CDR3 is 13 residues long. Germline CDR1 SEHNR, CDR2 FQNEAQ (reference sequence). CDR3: CASSLDGQVEAFF.

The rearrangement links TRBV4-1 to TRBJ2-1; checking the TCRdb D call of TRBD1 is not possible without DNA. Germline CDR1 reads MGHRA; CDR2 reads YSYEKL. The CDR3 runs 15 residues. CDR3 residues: CASRSVGGLRNEQFF.

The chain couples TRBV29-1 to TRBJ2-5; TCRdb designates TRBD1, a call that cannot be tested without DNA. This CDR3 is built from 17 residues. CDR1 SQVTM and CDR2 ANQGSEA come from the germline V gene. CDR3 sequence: CSVEVGGHRGSGETQYF.

The CDR3 protein is CASSDPLQGSNNEQFF. The chain recombines TRBV2 with TRBJ2-1; TCRdb calls TRBD1, which cannot be checked without DNA. Germline V CDR1 and CDR2: SNHLY, FYNNEI. The CDR3 is made up of 16 amino acids.

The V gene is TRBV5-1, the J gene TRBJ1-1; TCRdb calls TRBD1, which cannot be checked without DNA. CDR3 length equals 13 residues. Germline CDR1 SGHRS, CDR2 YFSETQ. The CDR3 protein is CASSLDTGVEAFF.

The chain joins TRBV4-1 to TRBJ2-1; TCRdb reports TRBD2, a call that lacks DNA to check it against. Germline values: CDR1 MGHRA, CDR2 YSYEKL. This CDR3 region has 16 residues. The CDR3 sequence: CASSQQAGGTYNEQFF.

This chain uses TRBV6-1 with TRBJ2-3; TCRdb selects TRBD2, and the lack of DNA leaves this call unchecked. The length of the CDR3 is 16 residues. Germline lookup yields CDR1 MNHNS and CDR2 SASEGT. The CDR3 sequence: CASIGLAGVRTDTQYF.